The clone carrying this TCR beta chain has a handful of counts. Its antigen is not known. Time point: 2015-2016 season, 7 days after influenza vaccination. This record comes from a study of follicular helper T cells after annual influenza vaccination. Study outcomes and limitations: ICOS-CD38- cTfh most often held earlier Day 7 ICOS+CD38+ clones. Plasmablast frequency change correlated with clonality change in ICOS+CD38+ cTfh.

Sequencing of TCRB used Survey level resolution. Some clones are missing from TCRdb's copy, which holds only in-frame ones; the method was immunoSEQ multiplex PCR. Among 8,500 to 9,000 clones listed, 82% were seen once. Germline V lookup: CDR1 LNHDA, CDR2 SQIVND (reference sequence). The CDR3 sequence is 15 residues long. V was shortened by 3 bases and J by 4 bases, with 12 bases between the two germline ends. This chain connects TRBV19 to TRBJ2-2; D is perhaps TRBD2 (7 bases). This clonotype was sampled from an adult who received the influenza vaccine. The input for sequencing was CXCR5+ CD38- circulating T follicular helper cells from blood, taken 7 days after influenza vaccination. Subset described: circulating Tfh, non-naive CD4+CXCR5+PD-1+ (ICOS+CD38+ or ICOS-CD38-). The CDR3 region is CASSMGGGVTGELFF. The CDR3 DNA reads as TGTGCCAGTAGTATGGGCGGGGGCGTCACCGGGGAGCTGTTTTTT.